This is a list of T cell receptor beta chains from one sample in a study of T cell responses to AZD1222 COVID-19 vaccine. Data came from immunoSEQ multiplex PCR; TCRdb stores just in-frame clones and leaves some out. Of 140,000 or so clones in the sample, over 75% were seen once. The sequenced sample was peripheral blood, obtained 28 days after the second dose of the MenACWY control vaccine. The receptors shown here come from an adult who received the MenACWY meningococcal vaccine as a control. CDR3s include the opening cysteine and the closing phenylalanine or tryptophan. D genes are given only for firm matches. Not all rows give a size; the values are once, few, many and, for expanded clones, a class.

clone size,D gene,J gene,V gene,CDR3 protein,CDR3 DNA
-,-,TRBJ2-5,TRBV11-3,CASSPRRGVGETQYF,TGTGCCAGCAGCCCGCGACGGGGAGTGGGAGAGACCCAGTACTTC
-,-,TRBJ2-3,TRBV14,CASSQAPRRGDTQYF,TGTGCCAGCAGCCAAGCCCCCCGGAGGGGGGATACGCAGTATTTT
few,-,TRBJ1-4,TRBV5-4,CASSLGGASPTNEKLFF,TGTGCCAGCAGCTTGGGCGGAGCAAGTCCAACTAATGAAAAACTGTTTTTT
-,-,TRBJ2-7,TRBV27,CASSLRVSYEQYF,TGTGCCAGCAGTTTGCGGGTCTCCTACGAGCAGTACTTC
-,TRBD1,TRBJ1-5,TRBV10-1,CASSRQGMSLRNQPQHF,TGCGCCAGCAGTAGACAGGGGATGAGTTTGCGCAATCAGCCCCAGCATTTT
few,-,TRBJ2-5,TRBV27,CASRPSTPTETQYF,TGTGCCAGCAGACCAAGCACCCCCACGGAGACCCAGTACTTC
-,-,TRBJ1-1,TRBV4-3,CASSQVDRQGTEAFF,TGCGCCAGCAGCCAAGTCGATCGTCAAGGCACTGAAGCTTTCTTT
few,TRBD1,TRBJ2-6,TRBV2,CASSVKQGSNSGANVLTF,TGTGCCAGCAGTGTAAAACAGGGGAGTAATTCTGGGGCCAACGTCCTGACTTTC
-,TRBD1,TRBJ1-1,TRBV4-3,CASSQAVTGGSQAFF,TGCGCCAGCAGCCAAGCTGTGACAGGGGGCAGTCAGGCTTTCTTT
-,-,TRBJ2-5,TRBV19,CASRGPGLQETQYF,TGTGCCAGTAGGGGCCCGGGGCTACAAGAGACCCAGTACTTC
-,-,TRBJ1-2,TRBV4-1,CASSQDQETNFNYGYTF,TGCGCCAGCAGCCAAGATCAGGAGACCAACTTCAACTATGGCTACACCTTC
-,-,TRBJ2-7,TRBV21-1,CASSKEGDSGVSSYEQYF,TGTGCCAGCAGCAAAGAAGGAGACAGCGGGGTTAGCTCCTACGAGCAGTACTTC
-,-,TRBJ1-1,TRBV30,CAWQALTSRAYTEAFF,TGTGCCTGGCAGGCTCTGACATCTCGGGCGTATACTGAAGCTTTCTTT
-,-,TRBJ1-2,TRBV27,CASSLSGPYGYTF,TGTGCCAGCAGTTTATCCGGCCCCTATGGCTACACCTTC
-,TRBD1,TRBJ2-5,TRBV9,CASSAGQGLETQYF,TGTGCCAGCAGCGCGGGACAGGGGCTAGAGACCCAGTACTTC
-,-,TRBJ2-1,TRBV18,CASSTRSPNEQFF,TGTGCCAGCTCAACCCGCAGCCCCAATGAGCAGTTCTTC
-,-,TRBJ2-1,TRBV14,CASRRFRGGQYNEQFF,TGTGCCAGCAGGCGATTTCGTGGGGGCCAGTACAATGAGCAGTTCTTC
-,-,TRBJ1-5,TRBV2,CASTRVRSQPQHF,TGTGCCAGCACCAGGGTACGGAGTCAGCCCCAGCATTTT
-,-,TRBJ1-5,TRBV6-1,CASSDPVTHLPQHF,TGTGCCAGCAGTGATCCGGTGACGCACCTGCCCCAGCATTTT
few,-,TRBJ1-2,TRBV5-1,CASSLAAGNNYGYTF,TGCGCCAGCAGCTTGGCTGCGGGGAATAACTATGGCTACACCTTC
once,-,TRBJ2-7,TRBV7-2,CASSLVSSSGEQYF,TGTGCCAGCAGCTTAGTTTCCAGCTCGGGCGAGCAGTACTTC
-,TRBD1,TRBJ2-7,TRBV29-1,CSVGGGGREQYF,TGCAGCGTTGGAGGGGGCGGTAGGGAGCAGTACTTC
-,TRBD2,TRBJ2-3,TRBV7-9,CASSSAAGGDTDTQYF,TGTGCCAGCAGCTCCGCAGCGGGAGGGGACACAGATACGCAGTATTTT
-,TRBD1,TRBJ1-5,TRBV7-2,CASSFQTGVNQPQHF,TGTGCCAGCAGCTTCCAGACAGGGGTCAATCAGCCCCAGCATTTT
-,TRBD1,TRBJ1-2,TRBV9,CASSVPQTGGDGYTF,TGTGCCAGCAGCGTCCCACAAACAGGGGGAGATGGCTACACCTTC
-,-,TRBJ1-2,TRBV3-1/TRBV3-2,CASRESGANYGYTF,TGTGCCAGCAGGGAGAGTGGGGCCAACTATGGCTACACCTTC
-,TRBD1,TRBJ1-4,TRBV28,CASSLYRGQGEKLFF,TGTGCCAGCAGTTTATACAGGGGGCAGGGTGAAAAACTGTTTTTT
-,-,TRBJ1-2,TRBV28,CASSLSGLANYGYTF,TGTGCCAGCAGTTTATCGGGTCTAGCTAACTATGGCTACACCTTC
once,-,TRBJ2-7,TRBV12-3/TRBV12-4,CASSWDNSYEQYF,TGTGCCAGCAGCTGGGACAACTCCTACGAGCAGTACTTC
-,-,TRBJ1-5,TRBV5-8,CASSFRRDQPQHF,TGTGCCAGCAGCTTTAGGCGGGATCAGCCCCAGCATTTT
-,-,TRBJ1-1,TRBV6-6,CASSTAGNTEAFF,TGTGCCAGCAGCACTGCGGGAAACACTGAAGCTTTCTTT
-,-,TRBJ2-3,TRBV3-1/TRBV3-2,CASSKTLARDSTDTQYF,TGTGCCAGCAGCAAGACACTGGCGCGGGACAGCACAGATACGCAGTATTTT
-,-,TRBJ2-3,TRBV11-3,CASSFIRGMDTQYF,TGTGCCAGCAGCTTCATTCGGGGAATGGATACGCAGTATTTT
-,-,TRBJ1-2,TRBV19,CASSIGRANYGYTF,TGTGCCAGTAGTATAGGCAGGGCTAACTATGGCTACACCTTC
-,-,TRBJ1-2,TRBV6-5,CASSYVGGSNYGYTF,TGTGCCAGCAGTTATGTTGGGGGCTCCAACTATGGCTACACCTTC
-,TRBD1,TRBJ1-2,TRBV28,CASSLGDRVYGYTF,TGTGCCAGCAGTTTGGGAGACAGGGTCTATGGCTACACCTTC
-,TRBD1,TRBJ1-2,TRBV12-5,CASGPRTGLTYGYTF,TGTGCTAGTGGTCCCCGGACAGGGTTGACCTATGGCTACACCTTC
-,TRBD1,TRBJ2-2,TRBV6-2/TRBV6-3,CASSRRGQGGELFF,TGTGCCAGCAGCCGTAGGGGGCAAGGCGGGGAGCTGTTTTTT
-,-,TRBJ2-1,TRBV4-2,CASSQESSRLATNEQFF,TGTGCCAGCAGCCAAGAATCGTCTAGGCTAGCGACCAATGAGCAGTTCTTC
few,-,TRBJ1-4,TRBV7-2,CASSFIVREKLFF,TGTGCCAGCAGCTTTATAGTTAGGGAAAAACTGTTTTTT
-,-,TRBJ1-5,TRBV19,CASSHRDNYQPQHF,TGTGCCAGTAGTCACCGGGACAATTATCAGCCCCAGCATTTT
-,TRBD1,TRBJ2-7,TRBV7-9,CASSGTGGFYEQYF,TGTGCCAGCAGCGGGACAGGGGGCTTCTACGAGCAGTACTTC
-,-,TRBJ1-5,TRBV19,CASSIESAGGQPQHF,TGTGCCAGTAGTATAGAATCGGCAGGAGGTCAGCCCCAGCATTTT
-,-,TRBJ1-1,TRBV18,CASSATVNTEAFF,TGTGCCAGCTCAGCGACAGTGAACACTGAAGCTTTCTTT
-,-,TRBJ2-7,TRBV4-1,CAPPRPGTTTSYEQYF,TGCGCCCCCCCCCGCCCCGGGACAACGACCTCCTACGAGCAGTACTTC
-,-,TRBJ2-5,TRBV14,CASSQDALLQETQYF,TGTGCCAGCAGCCAAGACGCCCTCCTCCAAGAGACCCAGTACTTC
-,-,TRBJ1-2,TRBV11-2,CASSLGPGDYGYTF,TGTGCCAGCAGCCTCGGACCAGGTGACTATGGCTACACCTTC
-,TRBD1,TRBJ2-2,TRBV7-7,CASSTPGGTGELFF,TGTGCTAGCAGCACCCCAGGGGGCACCGGGGAGCTGTTTTTT
-,-,TRBJ1-2,TRBV28,CASTESRALHYGYTF,TGTGCCAGCACCGAAAGTAGGGCCCTTCACTATGGCTACACCTTC
-,-,TRBJ1-2,TRBV19,CASNRDYGYTF,TGTGCCAGTAACAGGGACTATGGCTACACCTTC
-,-,TRBJ2-5,TRBV5-6,CASSSEGVETQYF,TGTGCCAGCAGTTCCGAGGGGGTCGAGACCCAGTACTTC
-,-,TRBJ2-1,TRBV5-1,CASSSDKITVTWRHEQFF,TGCGCCAGCAGCTCCGATAAAATTACAGTAACCTGGCGGCATGAGCAGTTCTTC
-,TRBD1,TRBJ1-5,TRBV20-1,CSASPQGGPQHF,TGCAGTGCTAGTCCACAGGGGGGGCCCCAGCATTTT
-,-,TRBJ1-1,TRBV29-1,CSVEGRSTEAFF,TGCAGCGTTGAGGGCCGTAGCACTGAAGCTTTCTTT
-,-,TRBJ2-3,TRBV18,CASSPTEGNTDTQYF,TGTGCCAGCTCACCTACTGAAGGGAACACAGATACGCAGTATTTT
-,TRBD1,TRBJ1-1,TRBV3-1/TRBV3-2,CASSQIRTGRTEAFF,TGTGCCAGCAGCCAAATCCGGACAGGTAGGACTGAAGCTTTCTTT
-,-,TRBJ2-1,TRBV24-1,CATSDFAGNYNEQFF,TGTGCCACCAGTGATTTCGCGGGAAACTACAATGAGCAGTTCTTC